Listed here are 22 T cell receptor beta chains from one sample, sequenced in a study of T cell changes during pregnancy in multiple sclerosis. Here immunoSEQ multiplex PCR was the method, and the copy in TCRdb shows in-frame clones only, minus some. The repertoire includes about 35,000 clones, roughly 90% of them detected once, and around 3.3% sits in the top ten. Material: CD8+ T cells from peripheral blood mononuclear cells, obtained in the third trimester of pregnancy. The receptors shown here come from a female donor with multiple sclerosis, enrolled in a pregnancy study.

The chain combines TRBV13 with TRBJ1-1, with D unresolved. V shed 10 bases and J shed 1 base, with 13 bases lying between them. This CDR3 spans 13 amino acids. Germline V gene sequence: CDR1 PRHDT, CDR2 FYEKMQ (reference sequence). The CDR3 bases are TGTGCCATCAAAGGAGTTGAGAACACTGAAGCTTTCTTT. Protein product: CAIKGVENTEAFF.

This clone showed up just once. This rearrangement joins TRBV9 to TRBJ1-1; D might be TRBD1 (5 bases). The length of the CDR3 is 10 residues. V was shortened by 7 bases and J by 7 bases, with 8 bases between the two germline ends. CDR1 is SGDLS, CDR2 YYNGEE, per germline. For the CDR3, the DNA is TGTGCCAGCGGTGACAGTGAAGCTTTCTTT. The encoded protein is CASGDSEAFF.

V is TRBV7-9 and J is TRBJ2-2; TRBD2 matches at 8 bases. The CDR3 consists of 15 residues. V dropped 2 bases and J dropped 6; count of bases not matched to a gene: 5. Germline V gene sequence: CDR1 SEHNR, CDR2 FQNEAQ (reference sequence). The chain's CDR3 is CASSLSGGPSGELFF. For the CDR3, the DNA is TGTGCCAGCAGCTTATCGGGGGGGCCATCCGGGGAGCTGTTTTTT.

The gene calls are TRBV27 and TRBJ1-2; D is perhaps TRBD1 (5 bases). CDR1 and CDR2 (germline): MNHEY, SMNVEV (reference sequence). This CDR3 contains 13 residues. Deletions cut 3 bases from V and 7 bases from J, with 12 bases between. CDR3 in DNA: TGTGCCAGCAGTTTCGGCAGGGCTAGTGGCTACACCTTC. Protein sequence: CASSFGRASGYTF.

The chain has TRBV9 and TRBJ2-7, with 7 positions matching TRBD1. The CDR3 contains 15 residues. The V segment lost 2 bases and the J segment 3 bases; nucleotides outside the gene matches: 8. CDR1 is SGDLS and CDR2 is YYNGEE in the germline V gene. The CDR3 loop is CASSVEPTGSYEQYF. The CDR3 DNA sequence: TGTGCCAGCAGCGTTGAGCCGACAGGGAGCTACGAGCAGTACTTC.

This chain connects TRBV7-9 to TRBJ1-1, with D tentatively TRBD1 (5 bases). V lost 5 bases, J lost 1 base, and 17 bases lay in between. The CDR3 is 16 amino acids. CDR1 and CDR2 (germline): SEHNR, FQNEAQ (reference sequence). CDR3 protein: CASSLSQGGQNTEAFF. The CDR3, as DNA: TGTGCCAGCAGCCTTAGCCAGGGCGGTCAGAACACTGAAGCTTTCTTT.

This chain joins TRBV7-9 and TRBJ2-3; 7 bases are shared with TRBD1. With 4 bases clipped from V and 0 bases from J, the junction kept 7 bases outside the gene matches. This CDR3 contains 16 residues. Per germline, CDR1 SEHNR and CDR2 FQNEAQ (reference sequence). CDR3 region: CASSWGQYPSTDTQYF. The CDR3 region has the DNA TGTGCCAGCAGCTGGGGACAGTATCCTAGCACAGATACGCAGTATTTT.

V and J are TRBV6-4 and TRBJ2-3, with TRBD2 identical over 9 bases. Germline V lookup: CDR1 MRHNA, CDR2 SNTAGT. The CDR3 sequence is 14 residues long. V lost 2 bases to trimming and J lost 3 bases; unmatched junction nucleotides: 0. This CDR3 is CASSDAGGTDTQYF. The CDR3 bases are TGTGCCAGCAGTGACGCGGGGGGGACAGATACGCAGTATTTT.

By share, this clone ranks as medium-sized (0.01 to 0.1%). Other nucleotide sequences from this sample produce the same CDR3. The rearrangement uses TRBV9 and TRBJ2-7; 7 bases are a match to TRBD1. Germline lookup yields CDR1 SGDLS and CDR2 YYNGEE. The CDR3 sequence is 14 residues long. The J segment lost 1 base and the V segment lost 2 bases, leaving 3 bases of the junction unmatched. CDR3: CASSVGQASYEQYF. In DNA form, the CDR3 reads TGTGCCAGCAGCGTCGGACAGGCATCCTACGAGCAGTACTTC.

The gene calls are TRBV5-6 and TRBJ2-7; D not certain. V was cut by 2 bases and J by 4 bases, with 4 bases left in between. Germline CDR1 reads SGHDT; CDR2 reads YYEEEE. This CDR3 has 11 residues. CDR3 sequence reads: CASSLTYEQYF. The CDR3 DNA is TGTGCCAGCAGCTTAACTTACGAGCAGTACTTC.

The chain couples TRBV14 to TRBJ1-3; D gene ambiguous. The CDR3 runs to 13 residues. V shed 3 bases and J shed 4 bases, with 7 bases lying between them. Germline CDR1 is SGHDN and CDR2 is FVKESK. This CDR3 reads CASSHAGGNTIYF. The DNA of the CDR3 is TGTGCCAGCAGCCATGCCGGGGGAAACACCATATATTTT.

The CDR3 nucleotides are TGCAGCGTTGACGGGGGACTAGAGTTTACAAATGAGCAGTTCTTC. Encoded protein: CSVDGGLEFTNEQFF. The chain uses TRBV29-1 and TRBJ2-1, with 8 positions matching TRBD2. V was pared by 3 bases and J by 7 bases, with 11 bases of the junction left unmatched. This CDR3 region has 15 residues. CDR1 is SQVTM and CDR2 is ANQGSEA in the germline V gene.

This sequence joins TRBV18 and TRBJ2-5, with a tentative D call TRBD1 (6 bases). The CDR3 length is 15 residues. Trimming cost V 3 bases and J 2 bases, with 13 bases left between them. Germline CDR1 and CDR2: KGHSH and LQKENI. The CDR3 loop reads CASSPSTGSQETQYF. Written as DNA, the CDR3 is TGTGCCAGCTCACCCTCGACAGGCTCGCAAGAGACCCAGTACTTC.

Worth noting for this clone: A junction end diverges from the germline sequence, so it may reflect a read error. CDR3 coding DNA: TGTGCTAGCAGCTTAGGTCCACAGGCGTCCTCTCAAGAGACCCAGTACTTC. Translating gives CASSLGPQASSQETQYF. The rearrangement joins TRBV7-7 to TRBJ2-5; the D gene is possibly TRBD1 (5 bases). The CDR3 has 17 residues. Looked up from germline, CDR1 is SSHAT and CDR2 is FNYEAQ (reference sequence).

The chain employs TRBV7-2 and TRBJ1-4; D perhaps matches TRBD1 (5 bases). Trimming shortened V by 5 bases and J by 2 bases, and 12 bases separated the two germline ends. Per the germline V gene, CDR1 is SGHTA and CDR2 is FQGNSA. CDR3 length equals 15 residues. Written as DNA, the CDR3 is TGTGCCAGCAGCGCTCAGGGTTCCACTAATGAAAAACTGTTTTTT. Amino acid sequence: CASSAQGSTNEKLFF.

This clone has only one observation. V is TRBV7-2 and J is TRBJ2-7, with D possibly TRBD1 on 6 matching bases. The CDR3 contains 16 residues. The ends were cut back, 3 bases at V and 0 bases at J, with 15 bases in the middle. Germline V gene sequence: CDR1 SGHTA, CDR2 FQGNSA. In DNA form, the CDR3 reads TGTGCCAGCAGCTTGCACGGCGACAGGCGCTCCTACGAGCAGTACTTC. Its translation: CASSLHGDRRSYEQYF.

The V call is TRBV19, the J call TRBJ1-1; 8 positions match TRBD1. The V gene end was trimmed by 5 bases and the J gene end by 5 bases; junction bases not matched to a gene: 4. Germline V gene data show CDR1 as LNHDA and CDR2 as SQIVND (reference sequence). CDR3 size: 13 residues. CDR3 in DNA: TGTGCCAGTAGTGTAAACAGGGGGACTGAAGCTTTCTTT. Its translation is CASSVNRGTEAFF.

The count of this clone is one. The chain joins TRBV29-1 to TRBJ1-2; a weak D match, TRBD1 (6 bases). The CDR3 totals 15 residues. Germline lookup yields CDR1 SQVTM and CDR2 ANQGSEA. V was pared by 7 bases and J by 3 bases, with 21 bases between. The CDR3 DNA follows: TGCAGCGCCCGGGCCTCGGGGAAGGGGGACTATGGCTACACCTTC. Translation: CSARASGKGDYGYTF.

The chain recombines TRBV19 with TRBJ1-2; 7 bases align to TRBD1. The CDR3 length is 16 residues. In germline, CDR1 is LNHDA, CDR2 SQIVND (reference sequence). J gave up 4 bases and V 0 bases, and 8 bases lay outside the gene matches. CDR3 in amino acids: CASSIDRRDRLYGYTF. For the CDR3, the DNA is TGTGCCAGTAGTATAGATCGACGGGACAGACTCTATGGCTACACCTTC.

The chain joins TRBV29-1 to TRBJ2-4, with TRBD2 as a possible D gene (5 bases). V lost 8 bases, J lost 6 bases, and 11 bases lay in between. The CDR3 has 11 residues. Germline loops: CDR1 SQVTM, CDR2 ANQGSEA. CDR3 in amino acids: CSTFEGNIQYF. As DNA, the CDR3 is TGCAGCACATTTGAGGGAAACATTCAGTACTTC.

This clone came up once. V and J are TRBV29-1 and TRBJ2-5; D may be TRBD1 (6 bases). The germline gives CDR1 SQVTM, CDR2 ANQGSEA. The CDR3 spans 10 residues. With 8 bases removed from V and 5 bases from J, the gap between germline ends came to 9 bases. CDR3 nucleotide sequence: TGCAGCACAGGGACGGAGACCCAGTACTTC. The encoded protein is CSTGTETQYF. Full variable domain (missing parts from reference TRBV29-1 and TRBJ2-5): SAVISQKPSRDICQRGTSLTIQCQVDSQVTMMFWYRQQPGQSLTLIATANQGSEATYESGFVIDKFPISRPNLTFSTLTVSNMSPEDSSIYLCSTGTETQYFGPGTRLLVL.

This rearrangement joins TRBV7-9 to TRBJ2-6, with TRBD1 as a possible D gene (5 bases). This CDR3 spans 15 amino acids. Per germline, CDR1 SEHNR and CDR2 FQNEAQ (reference sequence). The germline V and J ends were trimmed by 5 bases and 6 bases, with 14 bases remaining between them. CDR3 sequence reads: CASSAPLGVANVLTF. CDR3 nucleotide sequence: TGTGCCAGCAGCGCCCCTTTAGGGGTGGCCAACGTCCTGACTTTC.